This T cell receptor (beta chain) was captured by sequencing in a study of cytomegalovirus exposure and HLA in healthy donors. Trimming shortened V by 6 bases and J by 4 bases, and 7 bases separated the two germline ends. The CDR3 covers 12 residues. The germline V gene encodes CDR1 SGHVS and CDR2 FQNEAQ. Study-wide results and limits: In a later analysis, a missense DCLRE1C variant was linked to TCR beta V- and J-gene trimming.

PCR employed 60 Vbeta and 13 Jbeta primers. Only in-frame clones appear in the TCRdb table, and some are missing; sequencing was by immunoSEQ multiplex PCR. The sample yields 150,000 to 180,000 clones, more than 75% seen once. As to this clone: The antigen is not known.

The specimen was PBMCs. This receptor was identified in a man aged 25-40 years in good health and CMV-seropositive. This chain links TRBV7-8 with TRBJ1-5; D unclear. In DNA, the CDR3 is TGTGCCAGCAGTTCAGGAAATCAGCCCCAGCATTTT. As protein: CASSSGNQPQHF.